This T cell receptor beta chain emerged from a study of regulatory T cells in long-lasting Graves disease. Through Arm-PCR of CDR3 regions and iRepertoire HTBI primers, TCR beta libraries were built. TCRdb re-called the multiplex PCR reads with MiXCR, one entry per CDR3 protein. The sample carries around 250,000 distinct CDR3 sequences, under 20% recorded once. Documented time point: newly diagnosed GD, antithyroid drugs for less than 3 months. PBMC RNA was the source of the TCR library. Peripheral blood, around 9 milliliters per patient, was collected in EDTA tubes. V was shortened by 0 bases and J by 4 bases, with 18 bases between the two germline ends. This CDR3 has 16 residues. CDR1 and CDR2 from the germline V gene are DFQATT and SNEGSKA (reference sequence). This clonotype was seen at least ten times. These data were also filed under a second study, of T cells in Graves' hyperthyroidism and ophthalmopathy. From that paper: First-round RT-PCR with HTBI primers amplified the TCR CDR3 region.

This chain connects TRBV20-1 to TRBJ2-5; no clear D. The input for sequencing was peripheral blood mononuclear cells (PBMCs), taken at new diagnosis, from a patient treated with antithyroid drugs. This sequence originates from a woman in her 30s with Graves disease. This CDR3 reads CSAREGYNNPRETQYF. DNA of the CDR3: TGCAGTGCTAGAGAGGGTTATAATAACCCCCGAGAGACCCAGTACTTC.